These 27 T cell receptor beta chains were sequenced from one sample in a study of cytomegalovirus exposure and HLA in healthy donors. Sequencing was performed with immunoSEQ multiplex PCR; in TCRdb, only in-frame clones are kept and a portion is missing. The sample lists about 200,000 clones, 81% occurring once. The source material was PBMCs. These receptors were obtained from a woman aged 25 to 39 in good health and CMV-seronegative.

The DNA for the CDR3 is TGTGCCAGCAGGAGGTCATATGCGGAGGGCAATGAGCAGTTCTTC. Translated: CASRRSYAEGNEQFF. The genes are TRBV2 and TRBJ2-1, with a tentative D call TRBD2 (6 bases). The V and J ends lost 6 bases and 6 bases respectively, with 18 bases between them. The CDR3 is 15 amino acids. Germline V gene data show CDR1 as SNHLY and CDR2 as FYNNEI.

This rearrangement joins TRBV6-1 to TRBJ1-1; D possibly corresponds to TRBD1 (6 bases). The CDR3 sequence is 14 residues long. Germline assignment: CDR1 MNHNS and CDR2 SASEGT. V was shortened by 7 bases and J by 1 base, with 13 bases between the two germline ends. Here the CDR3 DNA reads TGTGCCAGCATTCTAGACAGGCCGAACACTGAAGCTTTCTTT. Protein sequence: CASILDRPNTEAFF.

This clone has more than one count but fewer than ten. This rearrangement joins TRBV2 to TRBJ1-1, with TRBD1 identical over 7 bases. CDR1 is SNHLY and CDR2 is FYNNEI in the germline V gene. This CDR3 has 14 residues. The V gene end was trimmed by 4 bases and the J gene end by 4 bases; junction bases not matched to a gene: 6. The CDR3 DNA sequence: TGTGCCAGCAGTGGACAGGGCTTGGGCACTGAAGCTTTCTTT. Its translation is CASSGQGLGTEAFF.

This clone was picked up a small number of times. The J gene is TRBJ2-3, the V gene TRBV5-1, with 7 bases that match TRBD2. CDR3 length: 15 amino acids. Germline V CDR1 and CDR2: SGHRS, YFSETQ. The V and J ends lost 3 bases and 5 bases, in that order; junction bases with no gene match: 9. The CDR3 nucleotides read TGCGCCAGCAGCTATCAGGGCGGGAGAGGAGATACGCAGTATTTT. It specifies CASSYQGGRGDTQYF. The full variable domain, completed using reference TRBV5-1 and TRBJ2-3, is KAGVTQTPRYLIKTRGQQVTLSCSPISGHRSVSWYQQTPGQGLQFLFEYFSETQRNKGNFPGRFSGRQFSNSRSEMNVSTLELGDSALYLCASSYQGGRGDTQYFGPGTRLTVL.

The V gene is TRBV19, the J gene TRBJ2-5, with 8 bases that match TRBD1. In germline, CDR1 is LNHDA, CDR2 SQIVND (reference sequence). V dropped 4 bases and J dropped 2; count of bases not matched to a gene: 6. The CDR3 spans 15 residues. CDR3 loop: CASSKRWTGQETQYF. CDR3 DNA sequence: TGTGCCAGTAGTAAAAGGTGGACAGGGCAAGAGACCCAGTACTTC. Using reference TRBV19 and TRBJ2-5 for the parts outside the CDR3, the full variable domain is DGGITQSPKYLFRKEGQNVTLSCEQNLNHDAMYWYRQDPGQGLRLIYYSQIVNDFQKGDIAEGYSVSREKKESFPLTVTSAQKNPTAFYLCASSKRWTGQETQYFGPGTRLLVL.

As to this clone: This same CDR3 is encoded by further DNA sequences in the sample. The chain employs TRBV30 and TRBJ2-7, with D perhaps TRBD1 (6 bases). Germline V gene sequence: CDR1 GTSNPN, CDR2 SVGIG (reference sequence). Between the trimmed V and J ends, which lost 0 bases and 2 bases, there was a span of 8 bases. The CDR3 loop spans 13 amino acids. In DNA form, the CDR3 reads TGTGCCTGGAGTGTACAGGGACCCTACGAGCAGTACTTC. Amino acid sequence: CAWSVQGPYEQYF.

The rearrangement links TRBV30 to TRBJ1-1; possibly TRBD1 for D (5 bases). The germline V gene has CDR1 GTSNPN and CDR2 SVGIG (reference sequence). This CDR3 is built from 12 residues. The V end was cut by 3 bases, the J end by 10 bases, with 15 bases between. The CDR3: CAWRLGEGGAFF. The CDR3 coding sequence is TGTGCCTGGAGGTTAGGGGAAGGCGGAGCTTTCTTT.

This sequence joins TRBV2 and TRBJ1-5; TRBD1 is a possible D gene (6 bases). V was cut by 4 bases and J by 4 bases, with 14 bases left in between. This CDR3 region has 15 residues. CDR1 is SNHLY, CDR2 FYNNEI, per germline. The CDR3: CASSGRTELNQPQHF. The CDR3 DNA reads TGTGCCAGCAGTGGTCGGACAGAACTTAATCAGCCCCAGCATTTT.

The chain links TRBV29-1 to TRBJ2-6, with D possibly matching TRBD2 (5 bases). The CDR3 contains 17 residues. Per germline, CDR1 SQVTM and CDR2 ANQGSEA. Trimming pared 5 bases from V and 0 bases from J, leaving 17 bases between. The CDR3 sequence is CSVMGLSRGSGANVLTF. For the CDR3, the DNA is TGCAGCGTTATGGGCCTCAGTCGGGGCTCTGGGGCCAACGTCCTGACTTTC.

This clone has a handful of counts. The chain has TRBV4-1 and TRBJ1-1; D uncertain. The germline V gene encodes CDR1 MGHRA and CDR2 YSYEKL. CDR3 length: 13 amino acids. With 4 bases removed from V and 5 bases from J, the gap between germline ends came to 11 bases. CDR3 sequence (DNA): TGCGCCAGCAGCCCCGGTTACGGGACTGAAGCTTTCTTT. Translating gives CASSPGYGTEAFF.

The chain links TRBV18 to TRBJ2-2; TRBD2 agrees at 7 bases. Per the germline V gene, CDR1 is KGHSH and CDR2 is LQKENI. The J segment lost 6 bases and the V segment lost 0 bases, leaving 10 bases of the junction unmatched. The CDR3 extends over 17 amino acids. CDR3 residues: CASSPPRPLGRAGELFF. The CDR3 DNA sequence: TGTGCCAGCTCACCACCTCGCCCACTAGGGAGGGCCGGGGAGCTGTTTTTT.

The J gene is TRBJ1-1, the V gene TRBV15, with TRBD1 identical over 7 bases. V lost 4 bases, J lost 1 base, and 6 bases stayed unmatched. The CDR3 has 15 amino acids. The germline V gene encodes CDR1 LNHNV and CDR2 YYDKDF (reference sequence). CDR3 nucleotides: TGTGCCACCAGCACCAGACAGGGAACGAACACTGAAGCTTTCTTT. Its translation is CATSTRQGTNTEAFF.

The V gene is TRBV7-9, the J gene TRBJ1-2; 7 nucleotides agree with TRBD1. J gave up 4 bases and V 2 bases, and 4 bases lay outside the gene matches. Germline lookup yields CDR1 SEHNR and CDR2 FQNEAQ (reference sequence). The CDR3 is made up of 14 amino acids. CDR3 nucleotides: TGTGCCAGCAGCTTACCGGGACAGACCTATGGCTACACCTTC. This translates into CASSLPGQTYGYTF.

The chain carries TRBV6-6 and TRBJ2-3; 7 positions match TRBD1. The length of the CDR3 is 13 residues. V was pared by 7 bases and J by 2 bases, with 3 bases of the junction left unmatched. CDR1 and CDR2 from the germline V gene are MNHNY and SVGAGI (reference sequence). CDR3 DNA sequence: TGTGCCAGCACGGGACAGAACACAGATACGCAGTATTTT. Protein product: CASTGQNTDTQYF.

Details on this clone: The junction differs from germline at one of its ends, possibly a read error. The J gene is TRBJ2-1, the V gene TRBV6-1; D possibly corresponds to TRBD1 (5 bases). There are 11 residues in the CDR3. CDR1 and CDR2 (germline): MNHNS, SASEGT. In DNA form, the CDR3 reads TGTGCCAGCAGTGAATTAGTACAGGTGCTCTTC. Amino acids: CASSELVQVLF.

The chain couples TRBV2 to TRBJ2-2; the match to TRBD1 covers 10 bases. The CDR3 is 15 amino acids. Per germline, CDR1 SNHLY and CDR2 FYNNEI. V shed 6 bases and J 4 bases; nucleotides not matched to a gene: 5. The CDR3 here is CASRRQGASTGELFF. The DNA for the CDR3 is TGTGCCAGCAGGAGACAGGGGGCCAGCACCGGGGAGCTGTTTTTT.

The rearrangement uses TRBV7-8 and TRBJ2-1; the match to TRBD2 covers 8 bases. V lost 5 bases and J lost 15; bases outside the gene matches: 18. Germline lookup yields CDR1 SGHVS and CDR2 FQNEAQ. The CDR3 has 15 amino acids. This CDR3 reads CASSLLSGDPGSGFF. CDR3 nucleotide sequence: TGTGCCAGCAGCCTTCTTAGCGGGGATCCGGGCTCAGGGTTCTTC.

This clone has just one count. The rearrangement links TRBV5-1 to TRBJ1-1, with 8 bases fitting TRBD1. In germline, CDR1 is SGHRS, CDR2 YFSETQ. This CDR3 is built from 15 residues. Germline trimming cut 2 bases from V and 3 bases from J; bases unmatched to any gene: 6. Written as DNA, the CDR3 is TGCGCCAGCAGCTTCCAGACAGGGGTAGACACTGAAGCTTTCTTT. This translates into CASSFQTGVDTEAFF.

The CDR3 DNA reads TGCGCCAGCAGCCAAGCACACACACAGGGGGCGACCTATGGCTACACCTTC. As protein: CASSQAHTQGATYGYTF. This sequence joins TRBV4-1 and TRBJ1-2, with 9 bases fitting TRBD1. V dropped 1 base and J dropped 4; count of bases not matched to a gene: 10. The CDR3 is made up of 17 amino acids. Germline V lookup: CDR1 MGHRA, CDR2 YSYEKL.

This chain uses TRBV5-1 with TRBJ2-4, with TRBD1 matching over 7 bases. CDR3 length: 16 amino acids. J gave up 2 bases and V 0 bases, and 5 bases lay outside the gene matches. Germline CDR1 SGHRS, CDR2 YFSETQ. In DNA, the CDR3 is TGCGCCAGCAGCTTGGCGCGACAGGGTTCCAAAAACATTCAGTACTTC. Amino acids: CASSLARQGSKNIQYF.

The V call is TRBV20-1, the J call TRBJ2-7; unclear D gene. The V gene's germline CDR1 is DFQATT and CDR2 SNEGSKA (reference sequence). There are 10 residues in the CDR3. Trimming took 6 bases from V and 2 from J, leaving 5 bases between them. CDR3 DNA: TGCAGTGCGACAACCTACGAGCAGTACTTC. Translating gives CSATTYEQYF.

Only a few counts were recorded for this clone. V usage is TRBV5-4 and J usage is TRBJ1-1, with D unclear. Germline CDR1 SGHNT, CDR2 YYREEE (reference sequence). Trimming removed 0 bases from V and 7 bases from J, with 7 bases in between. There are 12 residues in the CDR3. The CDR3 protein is CASSLERFEAFF. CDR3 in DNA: TGTGCCAGCAGCTTGGAGAGATTTGAAGCTTTCTTT.

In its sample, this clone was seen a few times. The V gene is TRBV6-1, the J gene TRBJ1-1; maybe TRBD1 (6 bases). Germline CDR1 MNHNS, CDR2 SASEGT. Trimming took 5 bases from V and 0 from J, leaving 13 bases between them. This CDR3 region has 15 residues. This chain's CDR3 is CASSTGQLMNTEAFF. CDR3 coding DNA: TGTGCCAGCAGTACGGGACAACTAATGAACACTGAAGCTTTCTTT.

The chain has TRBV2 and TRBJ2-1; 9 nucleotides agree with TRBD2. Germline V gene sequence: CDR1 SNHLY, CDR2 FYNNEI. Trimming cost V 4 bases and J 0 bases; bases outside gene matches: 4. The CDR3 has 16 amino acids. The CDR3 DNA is TGTGCCAGCAGTGGACTAGCGGAAAGCTCCTACAATGAGCAGTTCTTC. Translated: CASSGLAESSYNEQFF.

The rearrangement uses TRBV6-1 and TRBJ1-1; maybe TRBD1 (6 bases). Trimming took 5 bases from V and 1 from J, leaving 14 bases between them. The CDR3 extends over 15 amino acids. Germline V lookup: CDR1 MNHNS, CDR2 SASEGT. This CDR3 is CASSSDRFSNTEAFF. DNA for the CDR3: TGTGCCAGCAGTTCCGACAGGTTTTCGAACACTGAAGCTTTCTTT.

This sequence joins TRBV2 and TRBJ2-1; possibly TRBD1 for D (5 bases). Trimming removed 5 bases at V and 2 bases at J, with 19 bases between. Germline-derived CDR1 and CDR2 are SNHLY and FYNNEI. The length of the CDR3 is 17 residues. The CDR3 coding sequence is TGTGCCAGCAGTCTTGGGGTGGGGCAGGGTCCCTACAATGAGCAGTTCTTC. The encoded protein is CASSLGVGQGPYNEQFF. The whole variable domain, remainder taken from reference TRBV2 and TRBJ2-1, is EPEVTQTPSHQVTQMGQEVILRCVPISNHLYFYWYRQILGQKVEFLVSFYNNEISEKSEIFDDQFSVERPDGSNFTLKIRSTKLEDSAMYFCASSLGVGQGPYNEQFFGPGTRLTVL.

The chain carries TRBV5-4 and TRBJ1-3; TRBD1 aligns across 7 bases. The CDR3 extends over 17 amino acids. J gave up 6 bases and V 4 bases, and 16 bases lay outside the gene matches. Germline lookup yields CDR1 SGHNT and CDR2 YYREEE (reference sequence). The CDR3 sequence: CASSAWGQHRISNTIYF. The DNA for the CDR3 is TGTGCCAGCAGCGCATGGGGACAGCACCGGATTTCAAACACCATATATTTT.